This T cell receptor beta chain was retrieved from a study of beta chain features in type 1 diabetes. The germline V gene has CDR1 LNHDA and CDR2 SQIVND (reference sequence). There are 14 residues in the CDR3. V was clipped by 7 bases and J by 0 bases, with 12 bases between them. cDNA synthesis used the whole RNA isolate, giving expressed TCRB sequences. TCRdb keeps only in-frame clones here, not all; method: immunoSEQ multiplex PCR. The sample lists about 660,000 clones; 11% to 15% were seen once. In total, each donor contributed a single heparinised blood draw that averaged roughly 100 mL. This clone was detected only a few times. Its antigen remains unknown. Findings and limits, study-wide: Moderately but significantly shorter TCRB CDR3s were found in Type 1 diabetes patients in all four CD4+ subsets.

J is TRBJ1-1 and V is TRBV19; no definite D call. This TCR was recovered from a man between 18 and 29 years old with type 1 diabetes. The sequenced material came from naive CD4+ T cells from blood. Here the CDR3 DNA reads TGTGCCAGTACCCCTGACCTCCTGAACACTGAAGCTTTCTTT. This sequence encodes CASTPDLLNTEAFF.